This is a list of T cell receptor beta chains from one sample in a study of T-cell memory formation after mild COVID-19. TCRdb ran MiXCR on the 5' RACE reads and lists one entry per CDR3 protein. The table lists some 290,000 distinct CDR3 sequences, roughly 17% of them singletons. The specimen sequenced was PBMCs or a T cell subset sorted from them (not recorded which). The receptors stem from a man aged 18 to 29 who had mild COVID-19 (a few samples of this study predate the infection). Cell type and time point are not known. Both conserved end residues are part of each CDR3. D genes are given only for firm matches. Size tells how often a clone was seen (once, few, many) or the class of an expanded clone, and some rows leave it out.

V gene: TRBV11-1; clone size: few; J gene: TRBJ1-1; D gene: .; CDR3 DNA: TGTGCCAGCAGCTTAGGGGGCGCAAACACTGAAGCTTTCTTT; CDR3 protein: CASSLGGANTEAFF
V gene: TRBV20-1; clone size: few; J gene: TRBJ1-1; D gene: .; CDR3 DNA: TGCAGTGCTAAAGAGGACGGAGGGAACACTGAAGCTTTCTTT; CDR3 protein: CSAKEDGGNTEAFF
V gene: TRBV10-2; clone size: .; J gene: TRBJ1-1; D gene: .; CDR3 DNA: TGCGCCAGCAGTGAGTCCTTTATGGGTCCTGAAGCTTTCTTT; CDR3 protein: CASSESFMGPEAFF
V gene: TRBV27; clone size: .; J gene: TRBJ2-3; D gene: .; CDR3 DNA: TGTGCCAGCAGGGGACTCCAGTCGGTGCCAGATACGCAGTATTTT; CDR3 protein: CASRGLQSVPDTQYF
V gene: TRBV12-3/TRBV12-4; clone size: many; J gene: TRBJ2-5; D gene: .; CDR3 DNA: TGTGCCAGCAGTCGTGAAGAGACCCAGTACTTC; CDR3 protein: CASSREETQYF
V gene: TRBV6-5; clone size: .; J gene: TRBJ1-5; D gene: .; CDR3 DNA: TGTGCCAGCAGTTATTCGGGAGGGGAGGATCAGCCCCAGCATTTT; CDR3 protein: CASSYSGGEDQPQHF
V gene: TRBV6-6; clone size: few; J gene: TRBJ2-7; D gene: TRBD2; CDR3 DNA: TGTGCCAGCAGTTACCCCCCGGGGAGGGGCCCTATCCGATGGGAGCAGTACTTC; CDR3 protein: CASSYPPGRGPIRWEQYF
V gene: TRBV5-1; clone size: .; J gene: TRBJ2-5; D gene: TRBD2; CDR3 DNA: TGCGCCAGCAGCTTTCGAGCGGGGGGAGGAGAGACCCAGTACTTC; CDR3 protein: CASSFRAGGGETQYF
V gene: TRBV4-3; clone size: few; J gene: TRBJ2-1; D gene: TRBD2; CDR3 DNA: TGCGCCAGCAGCCAAGCAGGACTAGCGGAGCTGGGCCCGGACAATGAGCAGTTCTTC; CDR3 protein: CASSQAGLAELGPDNEQFF
V gene: TRBV6-5; clone size: few; J gene: TRBJ1-1; D gene: .; CDR3 DNA: TGTGCCAGCAGTTACTCAGGGACGATGAACACTGAAGCTTTCTTT; CDR3 protein: CASSYSGTMNTEAFF
V gene: TRBV6-6; clone size: .; J gene: TRBJ1-1; D gene: .; CDR3 DNA: TGTGCCAGCAGCTACGATCGGGGCACTGAAGCTTTCTTT; CDR3 protein: CASSYDRGTEAFF
V gene: TRBV19; clone size: few; J gene: TRBJ1-5; D gene: TRBD1; CDR3 DNA: TGTGCCAGTAGTCCGACAGGGCTCAATCTCGATAGCAATCAGCCCCAGCATTTT; CDR3 protein: CASSPTGLNLDSNQPQHF
V gene: TRBV11-2; clone size: .; J gene: TRBJ2-3; D gene: TRBD1; CDR3 DNA: TGTGCCAGCAGCTCGAACCAGGGGGAAAGCACAGATACGCAGTATTTT; CDR3 protein: CASSSNQGESTDTQYF
V gene: TRBV28; clone size: .; J gene: TRBJ2-5; D gene: .; CDR3 DNA: TGTGCCAGCAGTTTGGGGCGGAGGGTCTCCCAAGAGACCCAGTACTTC; CDR3 protein: CASSLGRRVSQETQYF
V gene: TRBV20-1; clone size: many; J gene: TRBJ1-1; D gene: .; CDR3 DNA: TGCAGTGCTACATGGCAGGCTGAAGCTTTCTTT; CDR3 protein: CSATWQAEAFF
V gene: TRBV5-1; clone size: few; J gene: TRBJ2-5; D gene: .; CDR3 DNA: TGCGCCAGCAGCTCCCTGGGGGGGCTCCAAGAGACCCAGTACTTC; CDR3 protein: CASSSLGGLQETQYF
V gene: TRBV7-2; clone size: .; J gene: TRBJ1-2; D gene: .; CDR3 DNA: TGTGCCAGCAGCCAAGCTTACTCTGAGACACGGAACTATGGCTACACCTTC; CDR3 protein: CASSQAYSETRNYGYTF
V gene: TRBV29-1; clone size: few; J gene: TRBJ1-2; D gene: .; CDR3 DNA: TGCAGCGTGGCGAGGACGGGGTATGGCTACACCTTC; CDR3 protein: CSVARTGYGYTF
V gene: TRBV7-2; clone size: .; J gene: TRBJ2-5; D gene: .; CDR3 DNA: TGTGCCAGCAGCTTAAGGGTTACCCAGTACTTC; CDR3 protein: CASSLRVTQYF